This T cell receptor (beta chain) originates from a study of shared clonotypes between healthy human individuals. In the study overall: A donor's plate count was three for CD4 naive and three for CD4 memory; CD8 naive had two and CD8 memory one.

The protocol was immunoSEQ multiplex PCR, while the TCRdb copy is restricted to in-frame clones and leaves out a portion. This table holds around 940,000 clones, less than 85% found once. Recent vaccinations or acute infections were absent in the healthy HIV-negative adult donors. General study results and limits: Clonotypes that were shared across a handful of donors made up around 5% of naive CD4 clonotypes. Depth of sequencing was expected to influence donor clonotype sharing.

As to this clone: Its cognate antigen is unknown.

The CDR3 consists of 14 residues. CDR1 SNHLY and CDR2 FYNNEI come from the germline V gene. V was pared by 7 bases and J by 2 bases, with 12 bases between. The chain has TRBV2 and TRBJ2-4; D remains unclear. This TCR came from a young man in good health. Input material: memory CD4+ T cells sorted from blood. Subset defined: CD45RA-negative fraction. This CDR3 reads CASNPTLPKNIQYF. The CDR3 DNA reads TGTGCCAGCAACCCCACTTTGCCCAAAAACATTCAGTACTTC.